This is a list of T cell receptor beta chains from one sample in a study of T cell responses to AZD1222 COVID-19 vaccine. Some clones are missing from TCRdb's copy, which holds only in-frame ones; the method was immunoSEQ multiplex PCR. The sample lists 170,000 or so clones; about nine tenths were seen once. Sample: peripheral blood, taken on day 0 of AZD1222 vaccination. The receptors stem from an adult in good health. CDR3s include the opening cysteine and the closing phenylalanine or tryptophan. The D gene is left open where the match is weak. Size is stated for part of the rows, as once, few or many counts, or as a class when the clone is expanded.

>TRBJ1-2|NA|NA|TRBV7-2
CASSLSNYGYTF
TGTGCCAGCAGCTTGTCTAACTATGGCTACACCTTC
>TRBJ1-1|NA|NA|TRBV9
CASSVEPERITAEAFF
TGTGCCAGCAGCGTAGAACCCGAGCGGATTACTGCTGAAGCTTTCTTT
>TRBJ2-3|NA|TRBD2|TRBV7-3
CASSRGTSGFTDTQYF
TGTGCCAGCAGCCGTGGGACTAGCGGGTTCACAGATACGCAGTATTTT
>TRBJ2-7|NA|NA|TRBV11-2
CASSFTGREQYF
TGTGCCAGCAGCTTCACAGGGCGCGAGCAGTACTTC
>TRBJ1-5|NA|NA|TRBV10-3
CAISSGEDQPQHF
TGTGCCATCAGTTCAGGGGAGGATCAGCCCCAGCATTTT
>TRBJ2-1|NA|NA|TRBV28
CASIRAGGSYNEQFF
TGTGCCAGCATCCGGGCCGGGGGCTCCTACAATGAGCAGTTCTTC
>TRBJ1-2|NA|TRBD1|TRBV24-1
CATSDSPGGGYTF
TGTGCCACCAGTGATTCCCCAGGGGGTGGCTACACCTTC
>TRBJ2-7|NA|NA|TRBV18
CASSLDSYEQYF
TGTGCCAGCTCACTCGACTCCTACGAGCAGTACTTC
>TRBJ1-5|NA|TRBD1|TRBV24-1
CATSDDRVGNQPQHF
TGTGCCACCAGTGACGACAGGGTCGGCAATCAGCCCCAGCATTTT
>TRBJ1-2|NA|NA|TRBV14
CASSQARRNYGYTF
TGTGCCAGCAGCCAAGCCCGGAGAAACTATGGCTACACCTTC
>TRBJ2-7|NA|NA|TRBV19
CASSPLGQTYEQYF
TGTGCCAGTAGTCCCCTCGGACAGACCTACGAGCAGTACTTC
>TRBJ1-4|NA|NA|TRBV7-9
CASGSTPDSSNEKLFF
TGTGCCAGCGGATCTACCCCTGACAGTTCTAATGAAAAACTGTTTTTT
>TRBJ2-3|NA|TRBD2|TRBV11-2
CASSLFSLPTSGWGTQYF
TGTGCCAGCAGCTTATTCTCGCTTCCGACTAGCGGGTGGGGTACGCAGTATTTT
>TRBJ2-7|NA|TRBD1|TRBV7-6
CASSLVGEDRGRYEQYF
TGTGCCAGCAGCTTAGTGGGGGAGGACAGGGGGCGATACGAGCAGTACTTC
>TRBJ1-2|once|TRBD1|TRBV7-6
CASSREQGVNYGYTF
TGTGCCAGCAGCCGAGAACAGGGGGTGAACTATGGCTACACCTTC
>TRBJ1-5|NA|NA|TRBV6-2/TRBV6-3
CASSYSIGVLNQPQHF
TGTGCCAGCAGTTACTCGATAGGGGTCCTTAATCAGCCCCAGCATTTT
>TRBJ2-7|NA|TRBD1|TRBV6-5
CASKGAQGGDYEQYF
TGTGCCAGCAAGGGGGCACAAGGTGGGGACTACGAGCAGTACTTC
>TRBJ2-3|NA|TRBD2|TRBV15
CATSREGLAGGTSTDTQYF
TGTGCCACCAGCAGAGAGGGACTAGCGGGGGGGACTAGCACAGATACGCAGTATTTT
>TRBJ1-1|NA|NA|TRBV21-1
CASSRGGTGRRTEAFF
TGTGCCAGCAGCAGAGGGGGGACGGGCAGGCGAACTGAAGCTTTCTTT
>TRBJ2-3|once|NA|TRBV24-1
CATSDFDSTDTQYF
TGTGCCACCAGTGATTTCGACAGCACAGATACGCAGTATTTT
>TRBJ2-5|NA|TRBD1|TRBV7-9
CASSSVGGPSKAQYF
TGTGCCAGCAGCTCGGTAGGGGGCCCATCCAAGGCCCAGTACTTC
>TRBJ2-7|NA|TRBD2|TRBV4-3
CASSPGLAGETYEQYF
TGCGCCAGCAGCCCCGGACTAGCGGGGGAAACCTACGAGCAGTACTTC
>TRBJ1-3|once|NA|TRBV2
CASSEWAGTGNTIYF
TGTGCCAGCAGTGAATGGGCAGGGACTGGAAACACCATATATTTT
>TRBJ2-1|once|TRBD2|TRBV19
CASSIRGLAGSSGNEQFF
TGTGCCAGTAGTATCCGGGGGCTAGCGGGGTCCTCGGGCAATGAGCAGTTCTTC
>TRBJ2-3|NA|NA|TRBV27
CASWGEATDTQYF
TGTGCCAGCTGGGGAGAAGCCACAGATACGCAGTATTTT
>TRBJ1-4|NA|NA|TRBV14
CASSGGTGSRHEKLFF
TGTGCCAGCTCAGGAGGGACGGGGAGTCGGCACGAAAAACTGTTTTTT
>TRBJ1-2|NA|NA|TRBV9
CASSVGDLRGYTF
TGTGCCAGCAGCGTAGGTGATCTGCGCGGCTACACCTTC
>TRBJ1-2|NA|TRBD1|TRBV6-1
CASSEEFGQGGGYTF
TGTGCCAGCAGTGAAGAATTCGGGCAGGGGGGAGGCTACACCTTC
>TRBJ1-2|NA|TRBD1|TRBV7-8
CASSLDEGARYGYTF
TGTGCCAGCAGCTTAGATGAGGGGGCGCGTTATGGCTACACCTTC
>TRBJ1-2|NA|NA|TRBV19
CASSGGHGYTF
TGTGCCAGTAGCGGCGGCCATGGCTACACCTTC
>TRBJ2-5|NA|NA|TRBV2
CASSEGALETQYF
TGTGCCAGCAGTGAGGGGGCCCTGGAGACCCAGTACTTC
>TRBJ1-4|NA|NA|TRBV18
CASSPGMEEKLFF
TGTGCCAGCTCACCTGGAATGGAAGAAAAACTGTTTTTT
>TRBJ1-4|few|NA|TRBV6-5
CASSRYDEKLFF
TGTGCCAGCAGTCGGTACGATGAAAAACTGTTTTTT
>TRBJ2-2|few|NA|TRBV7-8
CASSGQVNTGELFF
TGTGCCAGCAGTGGTCAGGTGAACACCGGGGAGCTGTTTTTT
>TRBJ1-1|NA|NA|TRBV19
CASSNWVSNTEAFF
TGTGCCAGTAGTAATTGGGTATCGAACACTGAAGCTTTCTTT
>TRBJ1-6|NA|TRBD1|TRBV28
CASSYPDRDLLLHF
TGTGCCAGCAGTTACCCCGACAGGGACCTCCTCCTCCACTTT
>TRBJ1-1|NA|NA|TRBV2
CASSEARAPNTEAFF
TGTGCCAGCAGTGAAGCGCGGGCACCCAACACTGAAGCTTTCTTT
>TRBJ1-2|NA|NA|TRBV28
CASSQQDSYGYTF
TGTGCCAGCAGTCAACAGGACTCCTATGGCTACACCTTC
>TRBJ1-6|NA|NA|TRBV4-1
CASSRTGLFSPLHF
TGCGCCAGCAGCCGCACAGGGCTATTTTCACCCCTCCACTTT
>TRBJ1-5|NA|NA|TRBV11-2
CASSLPTLTGGNQPQHF
TGTGCCAGCAGCTTACCAACTCTAACTGGGGGCAATCAGCCCCAGCATTTT
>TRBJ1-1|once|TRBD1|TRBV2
CATTWTGTNTEAFF
TGTGCCACCACCTGGACAGGGACGAACACTGAAGCTTTCTTT
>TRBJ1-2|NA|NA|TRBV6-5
CASRRQAIRDYGYTF
TGTGCCAGCAGGCGACAGGCCATCAGGGACTATGGCTACACCTTC
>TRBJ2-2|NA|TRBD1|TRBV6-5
CASTLTGARAGELFF
TGTGCCAGCACCTTGACAGGGGCGCGGGCCGGGGAGCTGTTTTTT
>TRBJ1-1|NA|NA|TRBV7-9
CASSLGGGTEAFF
TGTGCCAGCAGCTTAGGAGGGGGCACTGAAGCTTTCTTT
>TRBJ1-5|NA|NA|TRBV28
CASSLPHHSNQPQHF
TGTGCCAGCAGTTTGCCCCACCACAGCAATCAGCCCCAGCATTTT
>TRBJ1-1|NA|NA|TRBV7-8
CASSSRAGNTEAFF
TGTGCCAGCAGCTCACGGGCAGGAAACACTGAAGCTTTCTTT
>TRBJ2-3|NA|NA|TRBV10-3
CAIRLGGLSWDTQYF
TGTGCCATCAGGCTAGGGGGGCTGAGCTGGGATACGCAGTATTTT
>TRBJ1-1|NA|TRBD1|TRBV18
CASSPADRVPEAFF
TGTGCCAGCTCACCAGCGGACAGGGTCCCTGAAGCTTTCTTT
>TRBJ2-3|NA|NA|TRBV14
CASSPPGDTQYF
TGTGCCAGCAGCCCGCCAGGAGATACGCAGTATTTT
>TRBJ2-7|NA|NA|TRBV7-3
CASSPLSSYEQYF
TGTGCCAGCAGCCCCCTGAGCTCCTACGAGCAGTACTTC
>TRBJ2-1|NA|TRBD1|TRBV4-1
CASSQTIDRGRGLEQFF
TGCGCCAGCAGCCAAACGATAGACAGGGGGCGAGGTCTCGAGCAGTTCTTC
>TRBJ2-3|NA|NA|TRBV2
CASSVSGGPDTQYF
TGTGCCAGCAGTGTAAGTGGAGGACCAGATACGCAGTATTTT
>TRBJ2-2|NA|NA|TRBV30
CAWRDKTANTGELFF
TGTGCCTGGAGGGATAAGACAGCGAACACCGGGGAGCTGTTTTTT
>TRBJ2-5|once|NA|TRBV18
CASSPPPETQYF
TGTGCCAGCTCGCCCCCCCCAGAGACCCAGTACTTC
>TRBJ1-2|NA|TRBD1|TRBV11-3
CASSLVGTGGYTF
TGTGCCAGCAGCTTAGTGGGGACAGGGGGCTACACCTTC
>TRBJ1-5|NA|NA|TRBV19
CASTPGGHQPQHF
TGTGCCAGTACCCCTGGGGGGCATCAGCCCCAGCATTTT